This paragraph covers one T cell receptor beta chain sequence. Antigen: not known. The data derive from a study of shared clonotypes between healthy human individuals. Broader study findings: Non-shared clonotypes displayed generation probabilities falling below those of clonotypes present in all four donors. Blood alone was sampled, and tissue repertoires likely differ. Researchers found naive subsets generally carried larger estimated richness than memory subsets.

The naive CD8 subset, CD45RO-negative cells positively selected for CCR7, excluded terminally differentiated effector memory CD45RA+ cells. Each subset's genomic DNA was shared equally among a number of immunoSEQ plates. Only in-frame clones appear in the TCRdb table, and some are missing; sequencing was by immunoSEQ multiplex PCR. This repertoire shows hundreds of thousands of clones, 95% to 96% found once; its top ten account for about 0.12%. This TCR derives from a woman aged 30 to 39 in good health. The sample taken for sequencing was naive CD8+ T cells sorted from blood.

CDR3 sequence reads: CASMGQGYEQYF. DNA for the CDR3: TGTGCCAGCATGGGCCAGGGCTACGAGCAGTACTTC. This sequence joins TRBV27 and TRBJ2-7, with D perhaps matching TRBD1 (5 bases). V shed 7 bases and J shed 3 bases, with 10 bases lying between them. CDR1 and CDR2 (germline): MNHEY, SMNVEV (reference sequence). The CDR3 spans 12 residues.